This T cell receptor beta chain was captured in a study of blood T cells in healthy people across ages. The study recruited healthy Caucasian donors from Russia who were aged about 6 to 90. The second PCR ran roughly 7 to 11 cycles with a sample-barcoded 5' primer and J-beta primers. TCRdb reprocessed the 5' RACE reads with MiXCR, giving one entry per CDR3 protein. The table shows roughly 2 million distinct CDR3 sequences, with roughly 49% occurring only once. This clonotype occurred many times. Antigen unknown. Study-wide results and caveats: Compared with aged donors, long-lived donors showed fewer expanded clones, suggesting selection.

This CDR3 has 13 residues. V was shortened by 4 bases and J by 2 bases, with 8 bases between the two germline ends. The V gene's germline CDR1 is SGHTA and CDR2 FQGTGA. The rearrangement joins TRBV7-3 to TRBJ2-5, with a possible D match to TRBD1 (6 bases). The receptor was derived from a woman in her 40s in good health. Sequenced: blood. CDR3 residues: CASSSTGQETQYF. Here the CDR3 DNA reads TGTGCCAGCAGCTCGACAGGTCAAGAGACCCAGTACTTC.